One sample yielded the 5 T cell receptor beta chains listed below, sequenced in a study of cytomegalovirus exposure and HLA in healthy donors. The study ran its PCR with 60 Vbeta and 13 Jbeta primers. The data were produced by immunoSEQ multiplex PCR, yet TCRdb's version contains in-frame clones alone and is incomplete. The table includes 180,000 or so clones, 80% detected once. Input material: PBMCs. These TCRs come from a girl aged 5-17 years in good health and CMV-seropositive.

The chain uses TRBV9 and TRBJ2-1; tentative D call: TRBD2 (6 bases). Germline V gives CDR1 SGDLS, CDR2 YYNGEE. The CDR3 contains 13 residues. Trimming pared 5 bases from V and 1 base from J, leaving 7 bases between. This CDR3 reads CASSGGSYNEQFF. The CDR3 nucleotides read TGTGCCAGCAGTGGGGGGTCCTACAATGAGCAGTTCTTC. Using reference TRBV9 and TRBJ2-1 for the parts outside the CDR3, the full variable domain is DSGVTQTPKHLITATGQRVTLRCSPRSGDLSVYWYQQSLDQGLQFLIQYYNGEERAKGNILERFSAQQFPDLHSELNLSSLELGDSALYFCASSGGSYNEQFFGPGTRLTVL.

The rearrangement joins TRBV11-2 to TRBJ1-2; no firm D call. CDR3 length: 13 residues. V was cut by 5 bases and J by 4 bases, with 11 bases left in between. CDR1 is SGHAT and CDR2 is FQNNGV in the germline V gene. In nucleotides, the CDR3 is TGTGCCAGCAGCCCCGATGGGCTCTATGGCTACACCTTC. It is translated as CASSPDGLYGYTF.

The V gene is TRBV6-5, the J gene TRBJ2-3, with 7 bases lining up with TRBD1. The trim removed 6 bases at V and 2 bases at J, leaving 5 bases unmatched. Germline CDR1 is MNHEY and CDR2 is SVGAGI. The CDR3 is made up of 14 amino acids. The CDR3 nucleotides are TGTGCCAGCAGCTGGGACAGCCTCACAGATACGCAGTATTTT. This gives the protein CASSWDSLTDTQYF.

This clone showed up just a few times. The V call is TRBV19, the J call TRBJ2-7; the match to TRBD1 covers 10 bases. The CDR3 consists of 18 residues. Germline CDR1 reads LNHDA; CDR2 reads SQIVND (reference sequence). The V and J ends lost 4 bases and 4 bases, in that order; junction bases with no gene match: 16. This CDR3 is CASSTGQGVHTDRYEQYF. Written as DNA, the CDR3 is TGTGCCAGTAGTACCGGACAGGGGGTCCATACGGATCGATACGAGCAGTACTTC.

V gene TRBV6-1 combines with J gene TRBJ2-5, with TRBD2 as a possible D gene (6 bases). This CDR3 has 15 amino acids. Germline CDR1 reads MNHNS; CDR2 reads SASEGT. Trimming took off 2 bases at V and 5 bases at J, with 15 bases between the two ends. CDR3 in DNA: TGTGCCAGCAGTGAATGGTGGGAGGTCGGGGAGACCCAGTACTTC. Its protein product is CASSEWWEVGETQYF.